This TCR beta chain was sequenced for a study of PD-1 blockade in classical Hodgkin lymphoma. The CDR3 has 16 amino acids. With 1 base removed from V and 0 bases from J, the gap between germline ends came to 10 bases. CDR1 is LNHNV and CDR2 is YYDKDF in the germline V gene (reference sequence). As to time point: newly diagnosed, previously untreated cHL patient sample. Magnetic negative selection was used to purify CD8+ T cells from thawed PBMCs. Regarding the study as a whole: Compared with healthy donors, newly diagnosed patients reportedly showed lower baseline TCR diversity. Factors driving the repertoire differences, possibly disease activity or prior therapy, remain undefined.

A remark on this clone: Its antigen is unknown.

Clones were sequenced by immunoSEQ multiplex PCR, and TCRdb holds only the in-frame ones, with some missing. The sample has about 5,500 clones, 86% seen once. The sample was CD8+ T cells from blood. This TCR came from a human donor with classical Hodgkin lymphoma. J is TRBJ2-1 and V is TRBV15; D call uncertain. The chain's CDR3 is CATSRVGGSSYNEQFF. The CDR3 region has the DNA TGTGCCACCAGCAGAGTTGGCGGTAGCTCCTACAATGAGCAGTTCTTC.